The 32 T cell receptor beta chains below were found in one sample sequenced in a study of blood T cell repertoires in COVID-19 (dated by TCRdb to 2019 to 2021). Libraries were constructed by the immunoSEQ multiplex PCR assay. Drawn from immuneACCESS, this table holds only the in-frame rearrangements with V and J called that TCRdb kept. Clones are partly lost; checked studies trace under half to an unresolved V gene and leave the rest unexplained. This sample is represented by about 140,000 clones; 80% to 90% of them were singletons. In total, the top ten clones hold more than 4% of the sample. The specimen sequenced was peripheral blood. The receptor set was obtained from a woman between 40 and 55 years old with acute or convalescent COVID-19.

This clone has just one count. CDR3 sequence: CASSEGADTQYF. The CDR3 region has the DNA TGTGCCAGCAGCGAAGGGGCAGATACGCAGTATTTT. This chain joins TRBV7-2 and TRBJ2-3; tentatively, D is TRBD1 (5 bases). CDR3 size: 12 residues. The germline gives CDR1 SGHTA, CDR2 FQGNSA. Trimming took 5 bases from V and 4 from J, leaving 7 bases between them. Together with reference TRBV7-2 and TRBJ2-3, the CDR3 gives the full variable domain: GAGVSQSPSNKVTEKGKDVELRCDPISGHTALYWYRQSLGQGLEFLIYFQGNSAPDKSGLPSDRFSAERTGGSVSTLTIQRTQQEDSAVYLCASSEGADTQYFGPGTRLTVL.

The CDR3: CASSDYTDTQYF. CDR3 DNA: TGTGCCAGCAGTGATTACACAGATACGCAGTATTTT. The rearrangement joins TRBV6-1 to TRBJ2-3; no reliable D call. Germline CDR1 MNHNS, CDR2 SASEGT. The CDR3 has 12 amino acids. Trimming left V 3 bases short and J 2 bases short, with 3 bases between.

On this clone: Other DNA sequences in this sample translate to the same CDR3. This rearrangement joins TRBV6-5 to TRBJ1-1; possible D gene TRBD1, 5 bases. Germline CDR1 reads MNHEY; CDR2 reads SVGAGI. The CDR3 is made up of 14 amino acids. Trimming pared 4 bases from V and 1 base from J, leaving 10 bases between. CDR3 nucleotide sequence: TGTGCCAGCAGTTTAACCGGGGGGAACACTGAAGCTTTCTTT. The encoded protein is CASSLTGGNTEAFF.

This rearrangement joins TRBV2 to TRBJ2-2; 15 nucleotides align to TRBD2. Germline CDR1 reads SNHLY; CDR2 reads FYNNEI. The CDR3 extends over 19 amino acids. V gave up 7 bases and J gave up 4 bases; unmatched junction bases: 13. The CDR3 sequence: CASNRIGLAGGIGTGELFF. The CDR3 DNA sequence: TGTGCCAGCAATCGAATCGGACTAGCGGGGGGGATAGGCACCGGGGAGCTGTTTTTT. Using reference TRBV2 and TRBJ2-2 for the parts outside the CDR3, the full variable domain is EPEVTQTPSHQVTQMGQEVILRCVPISNHLYFYWYRQILGQKVEFLVSFYNNEISEKSEIFDDQFSVERPDGSNFTLKIRSTKLEDSAMYFCASNRIGLAGGIGTGELFFGEGSRLTVL.

The chain uses TRBV30 and TRBJ2-7; 10 nucleotides line up with TRBD1. The V gene end was trimmed by 0 bases and the J gene end by 5 bases; junction bases not matched to a gene: 10. Germline assignment: CDR1 GTSNPN and CDR2 SVGIG (reference sequence). The CDR3 covers 16 residues. The CDR3 sequence is CAWSVHTGTGVHEQYF. CDR3 bases: TGTGCCTGGAGTGTACACACCGGGACAGGGGTCCACGAGCAGTACTTC.

This chain connects TRBV5-6 to TRBJ1-5; TRBD1 is a possible D gene (5 bases). The CDR3 consists of 14 residues. Trimming removed 2 bases at V and 4 bases at J, with 10 bases between. Germline V gene lookup returns CDR1 SGHDT and CDR2 YYEEEE. CDR3 region: CASSLRQLNQPQHF. The DNA of the CDR3 is TGTGCCAGCAGCTTAAGACAGCTAAATCAGCCCCAGCATTTT.

This clone showed up just once. The genes are TRBV7-3 and TRBJ2-5; 13 bases fit TRBD2. The ends lost 4 bases at V and 5 bases at J; junction bases unmatched: 10. The V gene's germline CDR1 is SGHTA and CDR2 FQGTGA. CDR3 length equals 17 residues. The DNA of the CDR3 is TGTGCCAGCAGCTCTGGGACTAGCGGGGATTTGAGGGAGACCCAGTACTTC. It codes for CASSSGTSGDLRETQYF.

V gene TRBV6-2 or TRBV6-3 combines with J gene TRBJ1-4, with a possible D match to TRBD1 (5 bases). CDR1 and CDR2 (germline): MNHEY, SVGEGT. The CDR3 covers 15 residues. V was pared by 3 bases and J by 3 bases, with 11 bases between. The CDR3 sequence: CASSYRTGANEKLFF. In DNA, the CDR3 is TGTGCCAGCAGTTATCGGACGGGGGCTAATGAAAAACTGTTTTTT.

The rearrangement links TRBV12-3 or TRBV12-4 to TRBJ1-2; tentative D call: TRBD1 (6 bases). The V gene lost 3 bases and the J gene lost 7 bases, with 12 bases spanning the gap. This CDR3 spans 13 amino acids. Here the CDR3 DNA reads TGTGCCAGCAGTTTTCGCGGGGGCGGTGGCTACACCTTC. Translation gives CASSFRGGGGYTF.

This rearrangement joins TRBV27 to TRBJ1-5; no clear D gene. V lost 5 bases to trimming and J lost 0 bases, with 11 bases between them. The CDR3 loop spans 15 amino acids. The V gene's germline CDR1 is MNHEY and CDR2 SMNVEV (reference sequence). CDR3 DNA: TGTGCCAGCAGTCCAGGACTTAATAGCAATCAGCCCCAGCATTTT. This sequence encodes CASSPGLNSNQPQHF.

The gene calls are TRBV9 and TRBJ1-6; D call uncertain. The germline CDR1 and CDR2 sequences are SGDLS and YYNGEE. V lost 4 bases and J lost 9, with 14 bases in between. The CDR3 consists of 14 residues. This chain's CDR3 is CASSPEGPASPLHF. For the CDR3, the DNA is TGTGCCAGCAGCCCCGAGGGTCCAGCTTCACCCCTCCACTTT.

The J gene is TRBJ2-7, the V gene TRBV6-6; the D gene is possibly TRBD1 (5 bases). The CDR3 length is 16 residues. Germline V lookup: CDR1 MNHNY, CDR2 SVGAGI (reference sequence). Trimming took off 3 bases at V and 5 bases at J, with 20 bases between the two ends. Here the CDR3 DNA reads TGTGCCAGCAGTTATTCTGGCAGGGTCTCACTCCACGAGCAGTACTTC. It translates to CASSYSGRVSLHEQYF.

CDR3 loop: CASSQVNPAGIKDEQFF. The DNA for the CDR3 is TGCGCCAGCAGCCAAGTGAATCCAGCGGGAATAAAAGATGAGCAGTTCTTC. The gene calls are TRBV4-1 and TRBJ2-1; TRBD2 matches at 7 bases. Germline V gives CDR1 MGHRA, CDR2 YSYEKL. This CDR3 is built from 17 residues. The trim removed 1 base at V and 8 bases at J, leaving 14 bases unmatched.

The rearrangement uses TRBV7-3 and TRBJ1-1, with D unclear. This CDR3 has 13 residues. The germline V gene encodes CDR1 SGHTA and CDR2 FQGTGA. V lost 5 bases and J 7 bases, leaving 14 bases between the germline ends. CDR3 protein: CASSPQVTSEAFF. The CDR3 nucleotides are TGTGCCAGCAGCCCTCAGGTTACCAGTGAAGCTTTCTTT. Using reference TRBV7-3 and TRBJ1-1 for the parts outside the CDR3, the full variable domain is GAGVSQTPSNKVTEKGKYVELRCDPISGHTALYWYRQSLGQGPEFLIYFQGTGAADDSGLPNDRFFAVRPEGSVSTLKIQRTERGDSAVYLCASSPQVTSEAFFGQGTRLTVV.

The V call is TRBV7-9, the J call TRBJ2-7; D gene unclear. Looked up from germline, CDR1 is SEHNR and CDR2 is FQNEAQ (reference sequence). The CDR3 is made up of 15 amino acids. Trimming took 1 base from V and 2 from J, leaving 12 bases between them. The CDR3 nucleotides read TGTGCCAGCAGCTTAGATAGGATGAGGACCTACGAGCAGTACTTC. Translating gives CASSLDRMRTYEQYF.

The rearrangement links TRBV7-2 to TRBJ2-2; TRBD1 aligns across 7 bases. Germline CDR1 is SGHTA and CDR2 is FQGNSA. With 1 base clipped from V and 6 bases from J, the junction kept 5 bases outside the gene matches. The CDR3 spans 15 residues. The CDR3 bases are TGTGCCAGCAGCTTAGACAGGGGTCCCGCCGGGGAGCTGTTTTTT. It specifies CASSLDRGPAGELFF.

The genes are TRBV7-2 and TRBJ1-2, with unresolved D. Looked up from germline, CDR1 is SGHTA and CDR2 is FQGNSA. Trimming removed 0 bases from V and 5 bases from J, with 7 bases in between. The CDR3 covers 13 residues. The CDR3: CASSLAPEYGYTF. In DNA form, the CDR3 reads TGTGCCAGCAGCTTAGCGCCCGAGTATGGCTACACCTTC.

The chain combines TRBV5-4 with TRBJ1-6; 11 positions match TRBD1. CDR3 length: 16 amino acids. J gave up 7 bases and V 5 bases, and 8 bases lay outside the gene matches. The germline V gene has CDR1 SGHNT and CDR2 YYREEE (reference sequence). CDR3 loop: CASSSDRGLGNSPLHF. CDR3 coding DNA: TGTGCCAGCAGTTCGGACAGGGGGCTGGGGAATTCACCCCTCCACTTT.

The J gene is TRBJ1-6, the V gene TRBV6-6, with TRBD1 as a possible D gene (6 bases). V was cut by 1 base and J by 8 bases, with 12 bases left in between. CDR1 and CDR2 from the germline V gene are MNHNY and SVGAGI (reference sequence). The CDR3 is 15 residues long. In nucleotides, the CDR3 is TGTGCCAGCAGTTACTTCAGGGGAAGGGATTCACCCCTCCACTTT. Translating it yields CASSYFRGRDSPLHF.

V gene TRBV6-5 combines with J gene TRBJ1-1, with no clear D. V was cut by 3 bases and J by 1 base, with 12 bases left in between. Germline V gene lookup returns CDR1 MNHEY and CDR2 SVGAGI. The CDR3 totals 15 residues. The CDR3 nucleotides read TGTGCCAGCAGTTATTCGGGTTTTGGGAACACTGAAGCTTTCTTT. It is translated as CASSYSGFGNTEAFF.

The chain uses TRBV12-5 and TRBJ2-2; 13 positions match TRBD2. The junction had 10 bases not matched to a gene; V was cut back by 6 bases and J by 0 bases. This CDR3 contains 19 residues. The V gene's germline CDR1 is LGHNT and CDR2 FRNRAP. The CDR3 loop is CASGSGTSGVAANTGELFF. The CDR3 DNA is TGTGCTAGTGGATCCGGGACTAGCGGGGTAGCCGCGAACACCGGGGAGCTGTTTTTT.

V and J are TRBV6-1 and TRBJ2-1; 13 bases map to TRBD2. Per the germline V gene, CDR1 is MNHNS and CDR2 is SASEGT. This CDR3 is built from 16 residues. V gave up 1 base and J gave up 8 bases; unmatched junction bases: 5. CDR3 region: CASSEGLAGGSDEQFF. In nucleotides, the CDR3 is TGTGCCAGCAGTGAAGGACTAGCGGGGGGTTCGGATGAGCAGTTCTTC.

The chain carries TRBV7-9 and TRBJ2-3; 8 bases agree with TRBD2. The CDR3 has 12 amino acids. Germline loops: CDR1 SEHNR, CDR2 FQNEAQ (reference sequence). J gave up 6 bases and V 4 bases, and 0 bases lay outside the gene matches. The CDR3 DNA reads TGTGCCAGCAGCTCTAGCGGGGATACGCAGTATTTT. Protein product: CASSSSGDTQYF.

CDR3 loop: CASSLTRGLSEQFF. CDR3 DNA: TGTGCCAGCAGCTTAACCAGGGGCCTCTCTGAGCAGTTCTTC. This chain joins TRBV7-3 and TRBJ2-1, with a tentative D call TRBD1 (6 bases). Trimming removed 0 bases from V and 9 bases from J, with 12 bases in between. Germline CDR1 SGHTA, CDR2 FQGTGA. The CDR3 extends over 14 amino acids. Looking up the rest from reference TRBV7-3 and TRBJ2-1 gives the full variable domain: GAGVSQTPSNKVTEKGKYVELRCDPISGHTALYWYRQSLGQGPEFLIYFQGTGAADDSGLPNDRFFAVRPEGSVSTLKIQRTERGDSAVYLCASSLTRGLSEQFFGPGTRLTVL.

This clone was counted once. The chain employs TRBV5-1 and TRBJ1-6, with D unclear. Germline CDR1 SGHRS, CDR2 YFSETQ. V was cut by 0 bases and J by 5 bases, with 9 bases left in between. The CDR3 is made up of 15 amino acids. This CDR3 is CASSLVGRNNSPLHF. The CDR3, as DNA: TGCGCCAGCAGCTTGGTAGGGAGGAATAATTCACCCCTCCACTTT.

This clone showed up just a few times. The chain employs TRBV6-2 or TRBV6-3 and TRBJ2-1; 7 bases line up with TRBD2. J was trimmed by 6 bases and V by 2 bases; bases with no gene match: 13. Germline loops: CDR1 MNHEY, CDR2 SVGEGT. The CDR3 has 17 residues. The CDR3 protein is CASSYPSSGIARNEQFF. DNA for the CDR3: TGTGCCAGCAGTTACCCATCAAGCGGGATCGCCCGCAATGAGCAGTTCTTC.

The chain recombines TRBV7-3 with TRBJ1-6; the D gene is possibly TRBD1 (5 bases). Germline values: CDR1 SGHTA, CDR2 FQGTGA. The V and J ends lost 2 bases and 6 bases respectively, with 8 bases between them. The CDR3 is made up of 14 amino acids. The CDR3, as DNA: TGTGCCAGCAGCTTAGTGGGGCCTAATTCACCCCTCCACTTT. Protein product: CASSLVGPNSPLHF.

This chain uses TRBV30 with TRBJ2-7; 7 bases align to TRBD1. The trim removed 2 bases at V and 11 bases at J, leaving 9 bases unmatched. The CDR3 extends over 12 amino acids. The germline V gene has CDR1 GTSNPN and CDR2 SVGIG (reference sequence). Here the CDR3 reads CAWSSPRQGKYF. In DNA, the CDR3 is TGTGCCTGGAGTAGCCCTCGACAGGGAAAGTACTTC.

DNA of the CDR3: TGTGCCAGTAGTATAGCCCGGGACAGGGGGCCATTATATCAGCCCCAGCATTTT. This sequence encodes CASSIARDRGPLYQPQHF. The chain carries TRBV19 and TRBJ1-5; 12 nucleotides align to TRBD1. The CDR3 covers 18 residues. Trimming took 1 base from V and 5 from J; bases not matched to a gene: 9. Germline CDR1 is LNHDA and CDR2 is SQIVND (reference sequence).

The V call is TRBV7-9, the J call TRBJ2-6; 9 nucleotides align to TRBD1. Germline CDR1 SEHNR, CDR2 FQNEAQ (reference sequence). Trimming removed 6 bases from V and 2 bases from J; junction bases left unmatched: 11. This CDR3 comprises 18 residues. CDR3 nucleotides: TGTGCCAGCAGACCAAGAGGGACAGGGACGCCTGGGGCCAACGTCCTGACTTTC. This gives the protein CASRPRGTGTPGANVLTF.

The CDR3 DNA is TGTGCCAGCAGTTTATCGAGACAGGCAAACACTGAAGCTTTCTTT. Protein sequence: CASSLSRQANTEAFF. The rearrangement joins TRBV27 to TRBJ1-1, with D perhaps matching TRBD1 (6 bases). Trimming shortened V by 0 bases and J by 2 bases, and 10 bases separated the two germline ends. Germline V gene lookup returns CDR1 MNHEY and CDR2 SMNVEV (reference sequence). The CDR3 runs to 15 residues.

V is TRBV4-3 and J is TRBJ1-4; 10 bases fit TRBD1. V lost 4 bases and J lost 3; bases outside the gene matches: 8. The CDR3 runs to 17 residues. CDR1 and CDR2 from the germline V gene are LGHNA and YSLEER. The CDR3 coding sequence is TGCGCCAGCAGCCTAAGTGGGACAGGGGCCCCTAATGAAAAACTGTTTTTT. Protein: CASSLSGTGAPNEKLFF.